The 8 T cell receptor beta chains below come from one sample, sequenced in a study of T-cell memory formation after mild COVID-19. TCRdb analysed the 5' RACE reads with MiXCR anew, one entry per CDR3 protein. The sample carries around 450,000 distinct CDR3 sequences, around 18% recorded once. Sequencing was done on a sample of PBMCs or a T cell subset sorted from them (not recorded which). The source of these receptors is an adult woman who had mild COVID-19 (a few samples of this study predate the infection). Cell type and time point are not known.

This clonotype came up a few times. The rearrangement uses TRBV20-1 and TRBJ2-5; 9 bases are shared with TRBD2. The CDR3 sequence is 12 residues long. V was pared by 5 bases and J by 5 bases, with 3 bases of the junction left unmatched. Germline V lookup: CDR1 DFQATT, CDR2 SNEGSKA (reference sequence). CDR3 in amino acids: CSARGREETQYF. In nucleotides, the CDR3 is TGCAGTGCTCGCGGGAGGGAGGAGACCCAGTACTTC.

V is TRBV5-1 and J is TRBJ2-5; D unresolved. V was pared by 1 base and J by 4 bases, with 14 bases between. The CDR3 spans 15 residues. Per germline, CDR1 SGHRS and CDR2 YFSETQ. The CDR3: CASSLTALGPETQYF. DNA for the CDR3: TGCGCCAGCAGCTTGACGGCGCTAGGTCCAGAGACCCAGTACTTC. Using reference TRBV5-1 and TRBJ2-5 for the parts outside the CDR3, the full variable domain is KAGVTQTPRYLIKTRGQQVTLSCSPISGHRSVSWYQQTPGQGLQFLFEYFSETQRNKGNFPGRFSGRQFSNSRSEMNVSTLELGDSALYLCASSLTALGPETQYFGPGTRLLVL.

The rearrangement links TRBV28 to TRBJ1-6; D is perhaps TRBD1 (5 bases). This CDR3 is 17 amino acids long. The germline V gene has CDR1 MDHEN and CDR2 SYDVKM. Deletions cut 4 bases from V and 10 bases from J, with 23 bases between. This chain's CDR3 is CASSSLHQGGTHSPLHF. The CDR3 region has the DNA TGTGCCAGCAGTTCCCTCCATCAGGGTGGGACTCACTCACCCCTCCACTTT.

This chain joins TRBV11-3 and TRBJ2-7; 15 bases agree with TRBD2. The CDR3 is 19 residues long. Trimming at V came to 1 base and at J to 0 bases, leaving 7 bases not matched to a gene. Germline V gene lookup returns CDR1 SGHNT and CDR2 YENEEA. The CDR3 sequence: CASSLVGLAGGPSSYEQYF. The CDR3 DNA sequence: TGTGCCAGCAGCTTAGTGGGACTAGCGGGAGGCCCTAGCTCCTACGAGCAGTACTTC.

V is TRBV27 and J is TRBJ2-7; TRBD1 is a possible D gene (5 bases). The germline gives CDR1 MNHEY, CDR2 SMNVEV (reference sequence). There are 13 residues in the CDR3. Trimming took off 6 bases at V and 0 bases at J, with 9 bases between the two ends. CDR3 bases: TGTGCCAGCAGCAGGACAAACTCCTACGAGCAGTACTTC. It specifies CASSRTNSYEQYF.

This chain's CDR3 is CASSLDRSSGSRSTQYF. In DNA, the CDR3 is TGTGCCAGCAGCTTAGATAGGTCTAGCGGGAGTAGAAGTACGCAGTATTTT. The chain couples TRBV11-3 to TRBJ2-3, with 10 bases aligning to TRBD2. The V gene's germline CDR1 is SGHNT and CDR2 YENEEA. J lost 8 bases, V lost 0 bases, and 11 bases had no gene match. The CDR3 totals 17 residues.

This clonotype was counted a few times. V and J are TRBV7-8 and TRBJ1-5; 7 positions agree with TRBD1. This CDR3 spans 16 amino acids. V lost 3 bases, J lost 5 bases, and 10 bases stayed unmatched. The V gene's germline CDR1 is SGHVS and CDR2 FQNEAQ. Here the CDR3 reads CASSFSGTELYQPQHF. For the CDR3, the DNA is TGTGCCAGCAGCTTTTCCGGGACAGAGCTTTATCAGCCCCAGCATTTT.

The genes are TRBV5-4 and TRBJ2-3, with D maybe TRBD1 (6 bases). CDR3 size: 15 residues. Germline V lookup: CDR1 SGHNT, CDR2 YYREEE (reference sequence). Between the trimmed V and J ends, which lost 1 base and 0 bases, there was a span of 9 bases. Here the CDR3 reads CASSLFQGSTDTQYF. CDR3 bases: TGTGCCAGCAGCTTGTTTCAGGGGAGCACAGATACGCAGTATTTT.